Listed here are 15 T cell receptor beta chains from one sample, sequenced in a study of T-cell reconstitution after alpha-beta-depleted transplantation in children. Preparing the TCRbeta library involved the use of unique molecular identifiers. MiXCR, run by TCRdb on the PCR reads, gives a single entry per CDR3 protein. The sample contains about 350,000 distinct CDR3 sequences, around 15% of which appear only once. The sequenced sample was PBMCs, mostly from graft donor cells, obtained 360 days after TCRalphabeta/CD19-depleted stem cell transplant. These receptors came from a male patient aged 2-15 years who had a stem cell transplant for acute lymphoblastic leukemia, so the T cells may come from the graft donor.

This clonotype was recorded a few times. V is TRBV4-1 and J is TRBJ2-7; TRBD1 or TRBD2 may be the D gene (5 bases each). The CDR3 contains 15 residues. V gave up 0 bases and J gave up 7 bases, with 16 bases separating them. Germline lookup yields CDR1 MGHRA and CDR2 YSYEKL. CDR3 in DNA: TGCGCCAGCAGCCAAGAGTCACGGGACCTCTGGGAGCAGTACTTC. This sequence encodes CASSQESRDLWEQYF.

This chain links TRBV29-1 with TRBJ2-1, with 14 bases lining up with TRBD2. Germline-derived CDR1 and CDR2 are SQVTM and ANQGSEA. The CDR3 loop spans 15 amino acids. CDR3 residues: CTIIVGLAGGDEQFF. DNA of the CDR3: TGCACCATCATCGTAGGACTAGCGGGAGGCGATGAGCAGTTCTTC.

The sample holds a few counts of this clonotype. This chain uses TRBV6-5 with TRBJ2-5; TRBD1 might be the D (6 bases). Trimming took off 8 bases at V and 5 bases at J, with 9 bases between the two ends. CDR3 length: 11 amino acids. CDR1 and CDR2 from the germline V gene are MNHEY and SVGAGI. CDR3 amino acids: CASLRGETQYF. In DNA form, the CDR3 reads TGTGCCAGCCTAAGGGGGGAGACCCAGTACTTC.

The table lists this clonotype with many counts. This chain connects TRBV3-1 to TRBJ2-7; TRBD2 might be the D (5 bases). The CDR3 spans 14 residues. Trimming left V 1 base short and J 6 bases short, with 13 bases between. Germline assignment: CDR1 LGHDT and CDR2 YNNKEL (reference sequence). For the CDR3, the DNA is TGTGCCAGCAGCCAAGCCCGGGGATGGGGCGAGCAGTACTTC. This encodes CASSQARGWGEQYF.

This clonotype has a count of ten or more. The chain recombines TRBV5-4 with TRBJ2-1; TRBD1 matches at 7 bases. This CDR3 comprises 13 residues. The V gene end was trimmed by 4 bases and the J gene end by 4 bases; junction bases not matched to a gene: 2. The germline CDR1 and CDR2 sequences are SGHNT and YYREEE (reference sequence). CDR3 amino acids: CASSLDRYNEQFF. CDR3 bases: TGTGCCAGCAGCCTGGACAGGTACAATGAGCAGTTCTTC.

This clonotype was observed a handful of times. A junction end diverges from the germline sequence, so it may reflect a read error. The chain uses TRBV7-7 and TRBJ2-3; 13 nucleotides match TRBD2. CDR1 SSHAT and CDR2 FNYEAQ come from the germline V gene (reference sequence). This CDR3 region has 16 residues. CDR3 sequence (DNA): TGTGCTAGCAGCACTCTCACTAGCGGGAGGGCAGATACGCAGTATTTT. It codes for CASSTLTSGRADTQYF.

This clonotype was observed a handful of times. The J gene is TRBJ2-2, the V gene TRBV28; D ambiguous. Trimming pared 3 bases from V and 7 bases from J, leaving 12 bases between. This CDR3 has 14 residues. Per the germline V gene, CDR1 is MDHEN and CDR2 is SYDVKM. This CDR3 is CASSFYYDHGELFF. CDR3 DNA sequence: TGTGCCAGCAGTTTCTATTACGATCACGGGGAGCTGTTTTTT.

This clonotype came up a few times. The genes are TRBV3-1 and TRBJ1-2, with 7 bases that match TRBD1. V dropped 0 bases and J dropped 3; count of bases not matched to a gene: 7. CDR1 LGHDT and CDR2 YNNKEL come from the germline V gene (reference sequence). The length of the CDR3 is 16 residues. DNA of the CDR3: TGTGCCAGCAGCCAAGAAGACCGGACAGGCGACTATGGCTACACCTTC. Residues: CASSQEDRTGDYGYTF.

A few counts support this clonotype. The J gene is TRBJ2-7, the V gene TRBV4-1, with D perhaps given as TRBD1 or TRBD2 (5 bases each). The V gene lost 4 bases and the J gene lost 8 bases, with 18 bases spanning the gap. From germline, CDR1 is MGHRA and CDR2 YSYEKL. The CDR3 covers 14 residues. The DNA for the CDR3 is TGCGCCAGCAGCCGCGTTAAATTGGGGGATCAGCAGTACTTC. Protein sequence: CASSRVKLGDQQYF.

This clonotype was counted between two and nine times. Its ends do not fully match the called genes, so a read error is possible. The chain has TRBV20-1 and TRBJ2-1; tentative D call: TRBD2 (6 bases). The CDR3 loop spans 11 amino acids. CDR1 is DFQATT and CDR2 is SNEGSKA in the germline V gene (reference sequence). This chain's CDR3 is CSAGTWDQQFF. The CDR3 nucleotides are TGCAGTGCCGGGACTTGGGACCAGCAATTCTTC.

The chain uses TRBV11-1 and TRBJ2-5; D perhaps matches TRBD2 (6 bases). Germline V gene sequence: CDR1 SGHAT, CDR2 FQDESV (reference sequence). The CDR3 totals 15 residues. Trimming removed 3 bases at V and 2 bases at J, with 13 bases between. Here the CDR3 DNA reads TGTGCCAGCAGCTTTGGCGGGACCCTTCAAGAGACCCAGTACTTC. Amino acids: CASSFGGTLQETQYF.

This clonotype was counted between two and nine times. This chain connects TRBV10-2 to TRBJ2-1; 10 nucleotides agree with TRBD2. The germline V gene has CDR1 WSHSY and CDR2 SAAADI. The CDR3 loop spans 17 amino acids. Germline trimming cut 6 bases from V and 0 bases from J; bases unmatched to any gene: 8. The CDR3 nucleotides read TGCGCCAGCAGCGTAGCGGGAGGTCTTAACTCCTACAATGAGCAGTTCTTC. It is translated as CASSVAGGLNSYNEQFF.

This clonotype turned up a few times. The genes are TRBV5-1 and TRBJ2-1; the match to TRBD1 covers 8 bases. The V and J ends lost 0 bases and 4 bases, in that order; junction bases with no gene match: 6. This CDR3 comprises 16 residues. Germline assignment: CDR1 SGHRS and CDR2 YFSETQ. As DNA, the CDR3 is TGCGCCAGCAGCTTGGGGTCAGGGGGCGGGTACAATGAGCAGTTCTTC. Translation: CASSLGSGGGYNEQFF.

This clonotype was recorded at least ten times. The gene calls are TRBV20-1 and TRBJ1-2; 7 bases line up with TRBD1. The length of the CDR3 is 14 residues. From germline, CDR1 is DFQATT and CDR2 SNEGSKA (reference sequence). V lost 6 bases and J lost 1; bases outside the gene matches: 8. The CDR3 loop is CSATDRVFNYGYTF. CDR3 DNA: TGCAGTGCCACCGACAGGGTGTTTAACTATGGCTACACCTTC.

The J gene is TRBJ2-3, the V gene TRBV5-4; 8 bases are shared with TRBD2. This CDR3 is 17 amino acids long. With V trimmed by 6 bases and J by 3 bases, 15 bases remained unmatched. From germline, CDR1 is SGHNT and CDR2 YYREEE (reference sequence). This chain's CDR3 is CASIPGPAGGSTDTQYF. CDR3 nucleotide sequence: TGTGCCAGCATTCCCGGTCCGGCGGGAGGCTCAACAGATACGCAGTATTTT.